This T cell receptor (beta chain) was found in a study of identical twins (dated by TCRdb to 2015 to 2016). Study-wide context: TCR alpha and beta repertoires from monozygotic twins, unrelated adults of various ages and cord blood were deep-sequenced to test whether fetal clonotypes persist. To rule out contamination, the twin experiments were replicated at different times with different library preparation protocols.

Library creation used 5' RACE. Sequencer: Illumina HiSeq 2000. A universal primer binding site was introduced by template switching, and a unique molecular identifier was present in the final cDNA, enabling accurate counting of TCR cDNA molecules. Specific primers in the conserved constant-segment region were used to synthesize first-strand cDNA for TCR alpha and beta chains. To control for contamination, every cDNA library was double barcoded, receiving both a SMART-Mk sample barcode and Illumina barcodes. Two successive PCR steps introduced TruSeq adapter sequences along with Illumina sample barcodes. Sequencing of the TCR alpha and beta cDNA libraries was done on the Illumina HiSeq platform using custom primers. As for the original processing: Raw reads were processed with MiGEC to extract unique molecular identifiers, and MiXCR was used to determine CDR3 positions. For each individual, recombination models were inferred using an EM algorithm with the repgenHMM and IGoR tools. Shared clonotype analysis was performed with the tcR package in R, normalizing sharing by the product of cloneset sizes. To study raw recombination without the effects of thymic and clonal selection, out-of-frame nonproductive sequences were analyzed. TCRdb trimmed the raw reads at Q25, called clones with MiXCR and kept productive beta chains. Rows are unified per CDR3 protein, each entry keeping the most common DNA and genes. TCRdb's processing, not the study's, gives the V and J calls here. The sample table lists 1.5 million to 2 million distinct CDR3 sequences, under 35% of them with a count of one. About 0.3% of the sample goes to the ten largest clones.

General conclusions and limits of the study: Conclusions relied on cross-sectional statistical analysis, since the same donors could not be followed over many years. Abundant cord blood beta clonotypes had fewer insertions, young adult naive repertoires showed a similar but weaker trend, and memory repertoires showed no such trend. Invariant T cells such as MAIT and iNKT could partly confound zero-insertion analyses, though diverse VJ usage argued against this for most clonotypes. Recombination models systematically underestimated out-of-frame TCR alpha sharing in monozygotic twins but agreed with sharing between unrelated individuals. In beta out-of-frame sequences, excess twin sharing was weaker, because having fewer shared sequences lowered the signal-to-noise ratio. Compared with coincidental sharing between unrelated individuals, out-of-frame TCR alpha sequences shared between twins showed an excess of sequences with low generation probability.

As for this clonotype: It has no known antigen specificity. The record has no base qualities; no much larger clone is one base away.

V was cut back by 1 base and J by 2 bases, leaving a gap of 17 bases between them. There are 17 amino acids in the CDR3, from cysteine to phenylalanine inclusive. The entry retains the CDR3 DNA only, 51 bases that are in frame from base 1. CDR1 and CDR2 are drawn from the germline V gene (reference sequence): SEHNR, FQNEAQ. Every donor was a healthy Caucasian. Recombination connected TRBV7-9 to TRBJ1-2; possibly the D gene is TRBD1, per 5 matching bases. The sequenced sample was cord blood. The sequence came from a newborn girl in good health. The sequenced DNA: TGTGCCAGCAGCTTAGTCCTTGGCAGGGAACTAAACTATGGCTACACCTTC. This gives the protein CASSLVLGRELNYGYTF.